This record covers a single TCR beta chain. Which antigen it targets is not known. Base qualities were left out, and no much larger clone turns up one base away. These data are taken from a study of blood T cell repertoires in COVID-19 (TCRdb year 2020). For context, the study as a whole: Samples covering the acute and convalescent phases of COVID-19 were provided by collaborators in the United States, Italy and Spain. The material from the prospective study consisted of cDNA or gDNA derived from T cells, B-cell-depleted T cells, or PBMCs. Subjects who had been exposed to COVID-19, were actively infected with it, or had recovered from it provided the deeply sampled blood TCRbeta repertoires that made up the dataset. A freely available public database, intended as a resource for researchers studying the immune response to SARS-CoV-2, is where the repertoires were released. The samples were drawn from the first 160 participants of the ongoing ImmuneRACE study and from 1,254 subjects provided by 6 global collaborators. Sample metadata almost always included a de-identified subject ID, COVID-19 status, age in years and sex. HLA class I and class II types, where available, came from metadata supplied by the sample provider rather than from assay-based typing. The paper as a whole reports these results and caveats: How much clinical and demographic metadata was included differed by source and by participant, and the metadata was provided uncurated.

Each collaborating institution followed its own protocols to collect whole blood in K2EDTA tubes. For TCRbeta analysis, collaborator samples were shipped as frozen whole blood, as isolated PBMCs, or as DNA extracted from either sample type. The CDR3 starts with the cysteine, ends with the phenylalanine, and has 14 residues. Solely the CDR3 DNA is kept, with 42 bases framed from the first base. According to the germline V gene (reference sequence), CDR1 reads LNHDA and CDR2 reads SQIVND. The germline V end is reduced by 6 bases and the J end by 7 bases; junction bases left unmatched: 3. The immunoSEQ Assay, a bias-controlled multiplex PCR, was used to amplify TCRbeta CDR3 regions from genomic DNA. The authors' pipeline ran thus. Within the assay, amplification of reference gene primers was used to estimate how many nucleated cells each sample contained. Sequence reads were collapsed and filtered to measure the absolute abundance of every unique TCRbeta CDR3 rearrangement. Productive Simpson clonality was computed per sample as the square root of Simpson's diversity index over productive rearrangements. As stored in TCRdb, this immuneACCESS dataset retains in-frame rearrangements with V and J assigned. A fraction of the clones does not appear; measured against another copy, unresolved V genes explain less than half of the discrepancy, and the remainder lacks a known reason. V, J and clone size were drawn from that table, and D and trimming were deduced from the DNA. Present in this sample are some 56,000 clones, roughly 84% of which were seen just once. 10% to 15% of the sample lies in the top ten.

The clonotype was recovered from a woman of 80 years or more with acute or convalescent COVID-19. Sequencing was carried out using peripheral blood. This sequence uses TRBV19 and TRBJ1-6, with 10 junctional bases fitting TRBD1. The nucleotide sequence reads TGTGCCAGTAGCTCGGACAGGGGGAATTCACCCCTCCACTTT. Its protein product is CASSSDRGNSPLHF. The CDR3 plus the reference TRBV19 and TRBJ1-6 genes for the other parts give the full variable domain: DGGITQSPKYLFRKEGQNVTLSCEQNLNHDAMYWYRQDPGQGLRLIYYSQIVNDFQKGDIAEGYSVSREKKESFPLTVTSAQKNPTAFYLCASSSDRGNSPLHFGNGTRLTVT.